This T cell receptor beta chain stems from a study of early T cells in non-severe SARS-CoV-2 infection. In the library, individual cDNA molecules carried attached unique molecular identifiers. TCRdb reprocessed the 5' RACE reads via MiXCR and lists one record per CDR3 protein. The sample lists roughly 62,000 distinct CDR3 sequences; 7% to 8% were seen once. This TCR derives from an adult who was a healthcare worker with PCR-confirmed SARS-CoV-2 infection or an uninfected control (not recorded which). The sequencing sample was made of whole blood.

CDR3 in amino acids: CSVEDLGAEAFF. CDR3 bases: TGCAGCGTTGAAGATTTGGGGGCTGAAGCTTTCTTT. The chain recombines TRBV29-1 with TRBJ1-1; possible D gene TRBD1, 5 bases. CDR1 SQVTM and CDR2 ANQGSEA come from the germline V gene. Trimming cost V 0 bases and J 6 bases, with 8 bases left between them. This CDR3 region has 12 residues. The variable domain in full, completed from reference TRBV29-1 and TRBJ1-1, reads SAVISQKPSRDICQRGTSLTIQCQVDSQVTMMFWYRQQPGQSLTLIATANQGSEATYESGFVIDKFPISRPNLTFSTLTVSNMSPEDSSIYLCSVEDLGAEAFFGQGTRLTVV.